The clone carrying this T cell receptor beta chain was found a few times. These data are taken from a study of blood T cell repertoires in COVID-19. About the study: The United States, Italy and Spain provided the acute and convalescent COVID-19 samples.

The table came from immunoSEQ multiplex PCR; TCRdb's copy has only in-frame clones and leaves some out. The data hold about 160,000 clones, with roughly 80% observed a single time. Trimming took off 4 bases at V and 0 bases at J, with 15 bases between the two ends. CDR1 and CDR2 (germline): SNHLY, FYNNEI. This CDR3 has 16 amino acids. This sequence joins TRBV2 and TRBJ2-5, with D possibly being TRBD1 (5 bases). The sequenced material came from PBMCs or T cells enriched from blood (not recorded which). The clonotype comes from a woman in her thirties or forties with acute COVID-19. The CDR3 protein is CASSGVGHVYQETQYF. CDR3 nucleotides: TGTGCCAGCAGTGGGGTCGGACACGTTTACCAAGAGACCCAGTACTTC.